This entry concerns a single T cell receptor beta chain. This clone has only one observation. The clone's antigen remains unknown. Base qualities were left out, and no much larger clone turns up one base away. Library method: the immunoSEQ multiplex PCR assay. For the multiplex PCR, a mixture combining 60 forward primers for TCR Vbeta segments and 13 reverse primers for TCR Jbeta segments was used. The CDR3 region of rearranged TCR beta genes was amplified from genomic DNA by a multiplex PCR assay. The amplified TCR beta libraries were sequenced on the Illumina HiSeq System as 87-base-pair reads. From the authors' description of their analysis: Across the 500 to 750 repertoires, a later analysis counted 78 million or so unique TCR beta chains, approximately 10 million of which were shared by at least two donors. Raw reads were error-corrected and collapsed into unique sequences with a nearest-neighbor algorithm that merged closely related sequences to remove PCR and sequencing errors. CDR3 sequences were aligned to IMGT reference sequences to assign V, D and J gene segments. For a sequence to be retained, a match of at least six nucleotides was required to both a V gene segment and a J gene segment. A rearrangement counted as productive if the CDR3 had no stop codons and remained in frame with V and J, and every other rearrangement counted as non-productive. CDR3 was defined according to IMGT convention as the region running from the second conserved V-encoded cysteine to the conserved J-encoded phenylalanine. Sequences without an unambiguous match to a single V gene segment were excluded from the earlier analysis of 500 to 700 of the donors. An earlier analysis of several hundred of the donors called V segments functional above 56.7% productive rearrangements and segregating when the between-donor standard deviation exceeded 5%. A statistical classification framework was built to diagnose cytomegalovirus status from the catalog of TCR beta chain sequences. A later analysis assigned V and J genes by comparing TCR nucleotide sequences with IMGT/GENE-DB human TR gene sequences. A later analysis assigned CDR3 sequences and most-parsimonious VDJ recombination scenarios with the TCRdist pipeline. In a later analysis, each TCR beta chain was defined by its CDR3 amino acid sequence together with its V-gene family, and reads lacking a unique V-gene family were excluded. In a later analysis, approximately 590 highly shared, low-generation-probability nucleotide sequences were removed to address suspected cross-contamination and a sequencing artifact. In a later analysis, a clonal expansion index was calculated for each public chain from normalized within-repertoire ranks of inferred template counts. A later analysis computed generation probabilities with a VDJ recombination model fitted to out-of-frame rearrangements, and checked the results against IGoR. In a later analysis, hypergeometric tests were used to score TCR-TCR, TCR-HLA and TCR-CMV co-occurrence, with a repertoire-size bias correction applied to TCR pairs. To estimate false discovery rates, a later analysis permuted the HLA or CMV assignments 20 times. In a later analysis, co-occurring TCRs were grouped using DBSCAN, and TCRdist sequence similarity was added for clustering within HLA-allele-positive subsets. Repertoires with fewer than 30,000 or more than 120,000 public chains, plus five repertoires with anomalous nucleotide sharing, were excluded from co-occurrence clustering. The source is immuneACCESS, and TCRdb retained only in-frame sequences with V and J called. Part of the clones is not carried over; for the studies checked, unresolved V genes explain less than half of this, and the remainder is unexplained. D and trimming come from the DNA, and the V and J calls and clone size come from that table. For this sample there are under 200,000 clones; under 85% appear just once. The ten largest clones represent about 5% of the sample.

The record originates from a study of cytomegalovirus exposure and HLA in healthy donors (dated by TCRdb to 2015 to 2018). Looking at the study overall: In an earlier analysis of fewer than 750 of the donors, 276 Gb of sequence data and 90 million to 130 million unique TCR beta sequences from roughly 180 million T cells were reported. An early release covering around 630 HLA-typed donors comprised around 300 gigabases of sequencing data and around 80 million unique TCR sequences. Of the roughly 390 genotyped donors, roughly 80% were placed in the genetic ancestry cluster associated with self-reported Caucasian donors. The study aimed to test whether cataloging public T cell receptors could reveal signatures of past pathogen exposure. The study used immunosequencing to profile the T cell repertoires of several hundred subjects and linked those repertoires to cytomegalovirus serostatus. Besides the first cohort of about 730 subjects, a separate validation cohort made up of over 95 different subjects was used. To predict cytomegalovirus infection status, the study brought together high-throughput TCR immunosequencing, statistical association of individual TCRs with disease status, and machine learning. To study patterns of TCR occurrence, a later analysis re-analyzed previously published TCR beta repertoires from around 670 donors and added high-resolution HLA genotyping. Rather than using new phenotypic data, the later analysis identified candidate immune exposures from TCR beta sequences and from how often those sequences occurred across donors. An earlier analysis of 587 of the donors used high-throughput TCR beta sequencing to judge whether each TCR beta V gene segment behaved as functional or pseudogenic. Donor age, sex, ethnicity and CMV serostatus were compiled together with the repertoire data. In a later genetic analysis, genome-wide SNP genotypes for 398 of the 666 donors were used, and that subset was treated as a discovery cohort. Every discovery cohort repertoire had been produced on one sequencing platform. HLA typing included class I and class II loci at four-digit resolution. Typing coverage differed by locus: A, B, C, DRB1 and DQB1 were typed in roughly 620-630 donors, DQA1 in approximately 520, DPA1 in roughly 590, and DPB1 in about 450. Four or five DR-DQ haplotypes were handled as single units for association and clustering because linkage in the cohort was strong. Among 398 genotyped donors of the cohort, an average of about 240,000 unique TCR beta nucleotide sequences were sequenced per donor, around 20% of them non-productive. The paper as a whole reports these results and caveats: HLA typing was unavailable for some donors at each locus, so association tests used only the typed subset. Most TCR sequences were observed very rarely across donors, whereas some public TCRs were present in many individuals. In a later genetic analysis, fewer N-insertions in productive TCRs were reported among donors in an Asian-associated ancestry cluster than the roughly 640-donor mean. A further reported finding was that TCR beta sequences accurately predicted the HLA-A and HLA-B alleles for most subjects in the first cohort. In vitro tests confirmed that a few of the cytomegalovirus-associated TCR beta chains recognize cytomegalovirus antigens. This cohort had only TCR beta chains sequenced, and the lack of alpha or paired-chain data limited which features could be detected. The sequencing pipeline was judged likely to have produced a cluster of highly shared sequence variants as a technical artifact. It was suggested by the authors that the approach could potentially be generalized to other disease states and immunological phenotypes. In a later analysis, the rate of TCR association differed among HLA loci, with DRB1 alleles having the most associated TCRs and HLA-C alleles having the fewest. Roughly uniform sequencing depth across donors was assumed in presence/absence analyses, although this assumption may not hold. A later analysis found that most CMV-associated TCR beta chains appeared HLA-restricted, with HLA associations seemingly driven largely by CMV exposure. When HLA alleles, especially DR and DQ, strongly co-occurred, attributing TCR associations to individual alleles was difficult. Because the 87-base-pair reads could not distinguish some IMGT-functional V segments, including TRBV6-2 and TRBV6-3, those segments were excluded. Broadly in line with IMGT annotations, most TCR beta V segments showed up in productive rearrangements about 87% or about 30% of the time in an earlier analysis of about 500 of the donors. Linkage disequilibrium might explain the correlated functional status among segregating V segments, but an unknown experimental factor could not be excluded. According to a later analysis, parvovirus B19, influenza, CMV and Epstein-Barr virus appeared linked to several top co-occurrence clusters. The earlier analysis of some 540 of the donors excluded about 16 rarely observed V segments, including chromosome 9 orphons, because counts were too low. A later analysis associated approximately 17,000 TCR beta sequences with specific HLA alleles at a false discovery rate of 0.05. An association between a missense DCLRE1C variant and V-gene and J-gene trimming of TCR beta chains was found in a later genetic analysis and replicated in an independent cohort. For the cohort, immune exposure information was limited to CMV serostatus. In both the original and validation cohorts, the classifier was reported to diagnose cytomegalovirus status with high specificity and sensitivity. The study gave a list of 150 to 200 TCR beta chains associated with cytomegalovirus. A later analysis found that HLA-associated TCR beta chains were more clonally expanded and had lower generation probabilities than equally common non-associated chains.

The cohort consisted of 600 or so healthy bone marrow donors. At the time of sampling, all cohort members were nominally healthy, though unrecorded immune exposures were likely present. The donor was CMV seropositive and was included in the group of 250 to 300 seropositive cohort members. Each donor provided a peripheral blood sample, and peripheral blood mononuclear cells were used for TCR beta sequencing. Genomic DNA was extracted from the blood cell samples with the Qiagen DNeasy Blood Extraction Kit. V and J lose 5 bases and 0 bases, and a span of 14 bases separates them. The CDR3 starts with the cysteine, ends with the phenylalanine, and has 16 residues. CDR3 DNA only is kept here, 48 bases in frame from base 1. The germline V gene (reference sequence) specifies MNHEY as CDR1 and SMNVEV as CDR2.

The source is a woman between 18 and 29 years old in good health and CMV-seropositive. The chain is assembled from TRBV27 and TRBJ2-1, with TRBD1 tentatively as D gene (6 bases match). Sequenced sample: PBMCs. The encoded CDR3 is CASSTWTESSYNEQFF. The nucleotide sequence reads as follows: TGTGCCAGCAGTACATGGACAGAAAGCTCCTACAATGAGCAGTTCTTC.